This T cell receptor beta chain comes out of a study of PD-L1 blockade in urothelial cancer. Study details: Between 0 and 3 chemotherapy regimens preceded treatment for each patient. Samples of blood were analyzed 3 weeks (second dose) and 6 weeks after treatment start.

Per the germline V gene, CDR1 is SGHRS and CDR2 is YFSETQ. This CDR3 region has 14 residues. The J segment lost 1 base and the V segment lost 4 bases, leaving 4 bases of the junction unmatched. Individual patients had between 1 and 8 samples, taken pretreatment and on-treatment. The templates were synthetic TCR analogs, and they were spiked into each PCR. The protocol was immunoSEQ multiplex PCR, while the TCRdb copy is restricted to in-frame clones and leaves out a portion. This table holds tens of thousands of clones, approximately 88% found once. The chain has TRBV5-1 and TRBJ1-1; 7 bases match TRBD1. The clonotype was recovered from a man aged 65-85 years with urothelial cancer. Here the sequenced sample was PBMCs, taken around atezolizumab (anti-PD-L1) treatment. The CDR3 protein is CASSPRTGNTEAFF. CDR3 sequence (DNA): TGCGCCAGCAGCCCGCGGACAGGGAACACTGAAGCTTTCTTT.